Listed below are T cell receptor beta chains from one sample, sequenced in a study of CD8 T cells in ankylosing spondylitis. MiXCR, applied by TCRdb to the 5' RACE reads, yields one record per CDR3 protein. The repertoire holds 300,000 to 400,000 distinct CDR3 sequences, with around 20% as singletons. Sequenced sample: blood, either unsorted or a sorted T cell fraction (not recorded which). Receptor source: a male donor with ankylosing spondylitis or in good health (not recorded which). CDR3s include the opening cysteine and the closing phenylalanine or tryptophan. The D gene is left open where the match is weak. Clone size is not always given. Where it is, it says once, few, many or a class for expanded clones.

J gene | CDR3 length | V gene | clone size | D gene | CDR3 protein | CDR3 DNA
TRBJ2-3 | 15 | TRBV12-3/TRBV12-4 | few | - | CASSRKRGRKDTQYF | TGTGCCAGCAGCAGGAAGAGGGGGAGGAAAGATACGCAGTATTTT
TRBJ2-7 | 13 | TRBV25-1 | once | - | CASSLGVRGEQYF | TGTGCCAGCAGTCTCGGGGTGAGGGGGGAGCAGTACTTC
TRBJ2-7 | 15 | TRBV12-3/TRBV12-4 | few | - | CASSPGEGNSYEQYF | TGTGCCAGCAGCCCAGGGGAGGGAAACTCCTACGAGCAGTACTTC
TRBJ2-6 | 15 | TRBV12-3/TRBV12-4 | - | - | CASTLAGSGANVLTF | TGTGCCAGCACCCTAGCAGGGTCTGGGGCCAACGTCCTGACTTTC
TRBJ2-5 | 15 | TRBV6-1 | once | - | CASRPRGTSWETQYF | TGTGCCAGCAGGCCCCGGGGGACCTCCTGGGAGACCCAGTACTTC
TRBJ2-3 | 18 | TRBV6-1 | - | TRBD2 | CASSEGTSGGEVTDTQYF | TGTGCCAGCAGTGAAGGGACTAGCGGGGGAGAAGTCACAGATACGCAGTATTTT
TRBJ2-2 | 12 | TRBV12-3/TRBV12-4 | - | - | CASSSYPGELFF | TGTGCCAGCAGCTCGTATCCCGGGGAGCTGTTTTTT
TRBJ1-1 | 14 | TRBV9 | few | - | CASSVLGVGTEPFF | TGTGCCAGCAGCGTATTGGGTGTTGGCACTGAACCTTTCTTT
TRBJ2-7 | 13 | TRBV11-2 | - | - | CASSLYVPYEQYF | TGTGCCAGCAGCTTATACGTTCCCTACGAGCAGTACTTC
TRBJ2-4 | 13 | TRBV7-9 | - | - | CASSLVAETIQYF | TGTGCCAGCAGCTTAGTTGCGGAGACAATTCAGTACTTC
TRBJ2-1 | 15 | TRBV4-1 | - | - | CASSQGRGSYNEQFF | TGCGCCAGCAGCCAAGGGCGAGGGAGCTACAATGAGCAGTTCTTC
TRBJ2-7 | 15 | TRBV23-1 | once | TRBD1 | CASDHSRGRRTREYF | TGCGCCAGCGATCATTCCAGGGGGCGTAGAACACGGGAGTACTTC
TRBJ2-3 | 15 | TRBV7-2 | few | - | CASSLSPRYTDTQYF | TGTGCCAGCAGCTTATCACCGCGGTATACAGATACGCAGTATTTT
TRBJ1-2 | 16 | TRBV4-1 | - | TRBD1 | CASSQDWDRGENGYTF | TGCGCCAGCAGCCAAGATTGGGACAGGGGGGAGAATGGCTACACCTTC
TRBJ2-7 | 16 | TRBV4-2 | - | TRBD2 | CASSPTSGGSPYEQYF | TGTGCCAGCAGTCCGACTAGCGGGGGGTCCCCCTACGAGCAGTACTTC
TRBJ2-5 | 14 | TRBV4-1 | few | - | CASSQGELEQTQYF | TGCGCCAGCAGCCAAGGGGAACTAGAACAGACCCAGTACTTC
TRBJ2-3 | 15 | TRBV12-3/TRBV12-4 | - | TRBD2 | CASSMTGGPTDTQYF | TGTGCCAGCAGCATGACGGGGGGGCCCACAGATACGCAGTATTTT